The sequence of this T cell receptor beta chain was determined in a study of T cell responses to AZD1222 COVID-19 vaccine. Study-wide findings and caveats: Distributed over spike, vaccine-associated CD4 TCRs predominated at 160-218 and 743-854. In the spike-specific TCR repertoire, nearly half reportedly target unmutated variant regions.

Here immunoSEQ multiplex PCR was the method, and the copy in TCRdb shows in-frame clones only, minus some. This table has approximately 170,000 clones, around 90% appearing once. This clone has only one observation. Its antigen is unknown. V lost 0 bases and J 2 bases, leaving 7 bases between the germline ends. The CDR3 extends over 14 amino acids. Germline V lookup: CDR1 SGHDT, CDR2 YYEEEE. This sequence was found in an adult who received the AZD1222 COVID-19 vaccine. This specimen consisted of peripheral blood, obtained 28 days after the second AZD1222 dose. The rearrangement joins TRBV5-6 to TRBJ2-3; D not certain. The CDR3 region is CASSLVDTTDTQYF. Here the CDR3 DNA reads TGTGCCAGCAGCTTGGTCGATACCACAGATACGCAGTATTTT.